The 2 T cell receptor beta chains given below trace back to one sample, sequenced in a study of T-cell reconstitution after alpha-beta-depleted transplantation in children. TCRbeta library construction was performed incorporating unique molecular identifiers. One entry per CDR3 protein, called by TCRdb with MiXCR from the PCR reads. The data hold about 610,000 distinct CDR3 sequences, with about 11% observed a single time. The sequences come from PBMCs from the stem cell graft donor, collected from the stem cell graft. These receptors were obtained from a human donor who donated a stem cell graft to a child with acute myeloid leukemia.

This clonotype was counted many times. The chain carries TRBV4-3 and TRBJ2-3; the D is unclear. The V gene lost 1 base and the J gene lost 3 bases, with 11 bases spanning the gap. Germline CDR1 reads LGHNA; CDR2 reads YSLEER. CDR3 length: 15 amino acids. This CDR3 reads CASSQGQPGTDTQYF. In DNA form, the CDR3 reads TGCGCCAGCAGCCAAGGCCAGCCGGGTACAGATACGCAGTATTTT.

This chain connects TRBV7-3 to TRBJ2-1; D call uncertain. There are 15 residues in the CDR3. CDR1 and CDR2 from the germline V gene are SGHTA and FQGTGA. The V gene lost 5 bases and the J gene lost 7 bases, with 18 bases spanning the gap. The CDR3 loop reads CASSPVPLQRNEQFF. CDR3 sequence (DNA): TGTGCCAGCAGCCCCGTCCCCCTTCAGAGGAATGAGCAGTTCTTC.